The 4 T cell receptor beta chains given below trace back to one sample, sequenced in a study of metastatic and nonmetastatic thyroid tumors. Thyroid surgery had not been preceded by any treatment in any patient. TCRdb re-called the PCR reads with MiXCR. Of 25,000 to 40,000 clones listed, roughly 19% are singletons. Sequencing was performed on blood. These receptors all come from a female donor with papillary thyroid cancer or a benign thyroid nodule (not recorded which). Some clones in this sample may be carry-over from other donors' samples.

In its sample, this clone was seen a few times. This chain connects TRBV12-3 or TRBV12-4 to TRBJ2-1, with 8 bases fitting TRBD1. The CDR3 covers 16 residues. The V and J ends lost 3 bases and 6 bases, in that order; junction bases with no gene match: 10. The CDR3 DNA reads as TGTGCCAGCAGTTTGGAGCCAGGGGGCCGGGGCAATGAGCAGTTCTTC. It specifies CASSLEPGGRGNEQFF.

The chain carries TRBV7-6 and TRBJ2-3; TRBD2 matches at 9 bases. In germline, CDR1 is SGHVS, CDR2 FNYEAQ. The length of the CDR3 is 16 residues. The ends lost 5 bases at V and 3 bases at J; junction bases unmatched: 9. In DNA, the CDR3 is TGTGCCAGCAGCCTTAGGCCTAGCGGGATGACAGATACGCAGTATTTT. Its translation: CASSLRPSGMTDTQYF.

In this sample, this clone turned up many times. Written as DNA, the CDR3 is TGTGCCAGCAGCTTAGGGGACTTAGAGACCCAGTACTTC. Translating gives CASSLGDLETQYF. This rearrangement joins TRBV5-6 to TRBJ2-5; D might be TRBD2 (6 bases). The V end was cut by 2 bases, the J end by 4 bases, with 9 bases between. The CDR3 runs to 13 residues. The germline CDR1 and CDR2 sequences are SGHDT and YYEEEE.

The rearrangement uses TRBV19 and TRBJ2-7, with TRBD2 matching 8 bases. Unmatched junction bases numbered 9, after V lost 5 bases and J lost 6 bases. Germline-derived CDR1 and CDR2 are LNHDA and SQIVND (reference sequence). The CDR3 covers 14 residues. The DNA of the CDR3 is TGTGCCAGTAGTTCGGGACTAGTACTAGGCGAGCAGTACTTC. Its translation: CASSSGLVLGEQYF.